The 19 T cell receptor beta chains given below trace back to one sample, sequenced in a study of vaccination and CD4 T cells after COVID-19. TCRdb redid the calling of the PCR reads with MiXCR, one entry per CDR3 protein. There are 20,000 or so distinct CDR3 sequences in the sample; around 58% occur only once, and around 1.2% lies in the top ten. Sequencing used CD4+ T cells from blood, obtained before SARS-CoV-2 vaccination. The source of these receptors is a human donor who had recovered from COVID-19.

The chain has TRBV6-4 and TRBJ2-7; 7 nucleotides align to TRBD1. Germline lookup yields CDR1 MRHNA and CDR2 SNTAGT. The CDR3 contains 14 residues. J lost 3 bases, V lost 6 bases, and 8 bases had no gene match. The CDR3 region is CASSTGAHNYEQYF. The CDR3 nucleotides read TGTGCCAGCAGCACAGGGGCACATAACTACGAGCAGTACTTC.

The chain's CDR3 is CAFGGSPLHF. Here the CDR3 DNA reads TGTGCCTTTGGGGGATCACCCCTCCACTTT. V is TRBV30 and J is TRBJ1-6; D may be TRBD1 (5 bases). Trimming took 7 bases from V and 10 from J, leaving 8 bases between them. This CDR3 contains 10 residues. The germline V gene encodes CDR1 GTSNPN and CDR2 SVGIG (reference sequence).

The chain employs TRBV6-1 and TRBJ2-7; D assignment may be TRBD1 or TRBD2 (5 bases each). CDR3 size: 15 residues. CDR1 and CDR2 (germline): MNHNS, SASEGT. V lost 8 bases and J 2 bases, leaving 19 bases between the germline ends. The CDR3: CASQKLGPRTYEQYF. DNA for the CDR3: TGTGCCAGCCAAAAGTTGGGACCTAGAACCTACGAGCAGTACTTC.

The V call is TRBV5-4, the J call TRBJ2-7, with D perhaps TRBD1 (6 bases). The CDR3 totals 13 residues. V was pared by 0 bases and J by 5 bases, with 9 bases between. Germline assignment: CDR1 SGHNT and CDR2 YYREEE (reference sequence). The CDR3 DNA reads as TGTGCCAGCAGCTTGGACAGGGTCCACGAGCAGTACTTC. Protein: CASSLDRVHEQYF.

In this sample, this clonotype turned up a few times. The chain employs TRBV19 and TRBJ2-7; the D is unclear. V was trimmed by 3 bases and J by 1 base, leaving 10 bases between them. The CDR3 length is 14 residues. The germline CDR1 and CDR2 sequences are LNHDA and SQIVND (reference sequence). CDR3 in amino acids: CASSIRDGSYEQYF. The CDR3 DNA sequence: TGTGCCAGTAGTATTAGGGATGGGTCCTACGAGCAGTACTTC.

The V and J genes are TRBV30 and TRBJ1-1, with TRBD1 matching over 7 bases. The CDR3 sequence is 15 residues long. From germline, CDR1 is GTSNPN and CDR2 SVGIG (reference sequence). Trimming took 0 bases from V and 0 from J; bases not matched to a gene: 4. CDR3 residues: CAWSVPGGMNTEAFF. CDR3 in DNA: TGTGCCTGGAGTGTGCCAGGGGGAATGAACACTGAAGCTTTCTTT. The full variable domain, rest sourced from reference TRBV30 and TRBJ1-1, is SQTIHQWPATLVQPVGSPLSLECTVEGTSNPNLYWYRQAAGRGLQLLFYSVGIGQISSEVPQNLSASRPQDRQFILSSKKLLLSDSGFYLCAWSVPGGMNTEAFFGQGTRLTVV.

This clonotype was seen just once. CDR3 coding DNA: TGTGCCAGCAGCTTGCCCGGGACAGCATACAATGAGCAGTTCTTC. Its translation is CASSLPGTAYNEQFF. The genes are TRBV5-4 and TRBJ2-1; TRBD1 aligns across 7 bases. The V gene end was trimmed by 1 base and the J gene end by 4 bases; junction bases not matched to a gene: 5. Looked up from germline, CDR1 is SGHNT and CDR2 is YYREEE (reference sequence). CDR3 length: 15 residues. The whole variable domain, filled in from reference TRBV5-4 and TRBJ2-1, reads ETGVTQSPTHLIKTRGQQVTLRCSSQSGHNTVSWYQQALGQGPQFIFQYYREEENGRGNFPPRFSGLQFPNYSSELNVNALELDDSALYLCASSLPGTAYNEQFFGPGTRLTVL.

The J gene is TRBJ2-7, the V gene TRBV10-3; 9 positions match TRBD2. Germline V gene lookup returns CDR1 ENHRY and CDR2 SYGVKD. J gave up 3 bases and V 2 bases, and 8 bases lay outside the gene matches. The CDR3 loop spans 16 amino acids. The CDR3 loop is CAISERTSDSYYEQYF. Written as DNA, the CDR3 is TGTGCCATCAGTGAGCGGACTAGCGATTCTTACTACGAGCAGTACTTC.

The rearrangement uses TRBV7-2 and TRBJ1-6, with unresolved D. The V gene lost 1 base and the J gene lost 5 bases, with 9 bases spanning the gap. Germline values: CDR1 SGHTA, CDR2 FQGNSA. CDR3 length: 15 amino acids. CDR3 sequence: CASSLGQADNSPLHF. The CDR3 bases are TGTGCCAGCAGCTTAGGGCAGGCAGATAATTCACCCCTCCACTTT. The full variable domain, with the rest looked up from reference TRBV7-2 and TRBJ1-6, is GAGVSQSPSNKVTEKGKDVELRCDPISGHTALYWYRQSLGQGLEFLIYFQGNSAPDKSGLPSDRFSAERTGGSVSTLTIQRTQQEDSAVYLCASSLGQADNSPLHFGNGTRLTVT.

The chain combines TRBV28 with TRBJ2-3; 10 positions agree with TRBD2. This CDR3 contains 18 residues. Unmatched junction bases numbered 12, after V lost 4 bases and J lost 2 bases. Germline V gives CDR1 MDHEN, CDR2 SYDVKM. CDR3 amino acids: CASSSPVRLAGDTDTQYF. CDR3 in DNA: TGTGCCAGCAGTTCCCCGGTGAGGCTAGCGGGAGACACAGATACGCAGTATTTT.

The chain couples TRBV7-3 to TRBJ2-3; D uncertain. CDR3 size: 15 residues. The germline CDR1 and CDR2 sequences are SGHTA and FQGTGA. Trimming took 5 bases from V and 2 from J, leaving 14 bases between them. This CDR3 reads CASSPTVESTDTQYF. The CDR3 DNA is TGTGCCAGCAGCCCTACAGTCGAATCCACAGATACGCAGTATTTT.

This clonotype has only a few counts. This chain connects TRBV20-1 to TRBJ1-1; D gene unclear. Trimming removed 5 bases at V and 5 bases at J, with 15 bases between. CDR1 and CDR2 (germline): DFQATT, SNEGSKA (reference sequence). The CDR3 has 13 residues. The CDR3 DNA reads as TGCAGTGCTCGAGGGAGTTGGGTTACTGAAGCTTTCTTT. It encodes CSARGSWVTEAFF.

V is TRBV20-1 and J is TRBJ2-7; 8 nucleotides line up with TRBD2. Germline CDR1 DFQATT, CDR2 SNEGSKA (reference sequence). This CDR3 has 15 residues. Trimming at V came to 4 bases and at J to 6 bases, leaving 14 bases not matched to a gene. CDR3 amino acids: CSANSETGGPSEQYF. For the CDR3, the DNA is TGCAGTGCTAACTCGGAAACGGGAGGGCCGTCCGAGCAGTACTTC.

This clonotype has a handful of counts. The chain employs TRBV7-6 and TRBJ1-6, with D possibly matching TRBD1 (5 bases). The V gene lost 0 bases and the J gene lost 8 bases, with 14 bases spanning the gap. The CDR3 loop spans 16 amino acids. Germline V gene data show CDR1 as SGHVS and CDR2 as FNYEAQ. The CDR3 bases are TGTGCCAGCAGCTTAGCGAGGCGGGGCGGGTATTCACCCCTCCACTTT. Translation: CASSLARRGGYSPLHF. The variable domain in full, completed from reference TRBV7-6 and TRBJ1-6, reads GAGVSQSPRYKVTKRGQDVALRCDPISGHVSLYWYRQALGQGPEFLTYFNYEAQQDKSGLPNDRFSAERPEGSISTLTIQRTEQRDSAMYRCASSLARRGGYSPLHFGNGTRLTVT.

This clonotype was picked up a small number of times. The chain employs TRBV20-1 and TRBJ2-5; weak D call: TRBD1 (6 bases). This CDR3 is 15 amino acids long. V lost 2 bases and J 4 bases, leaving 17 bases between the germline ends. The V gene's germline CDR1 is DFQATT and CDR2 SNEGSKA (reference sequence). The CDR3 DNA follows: TGCAGTGCTAGACACCTCAGGGGATCAGGAGAGACCCAGTACTTC. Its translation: CSARHLRGSGETQYF.

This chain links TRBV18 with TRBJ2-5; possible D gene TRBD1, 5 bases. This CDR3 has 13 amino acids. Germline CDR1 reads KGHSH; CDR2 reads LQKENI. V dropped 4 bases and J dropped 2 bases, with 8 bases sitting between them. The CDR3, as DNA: TGTGCCAGCTCACAACAGGCTCAAGAGACCCAGTACTTC. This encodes CASSQQAQETQYF. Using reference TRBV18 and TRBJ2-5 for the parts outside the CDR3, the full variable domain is NAGVMQNPRHLVRRRGQEARLRCSPMKGHSHVYWYRQLPEEGLKFMVYLQKENIIDESGMPKERFSAEFPKEGPSILRIQQVVRGDSAAYFCASSQQAQETQYFGPGTRLLVL.

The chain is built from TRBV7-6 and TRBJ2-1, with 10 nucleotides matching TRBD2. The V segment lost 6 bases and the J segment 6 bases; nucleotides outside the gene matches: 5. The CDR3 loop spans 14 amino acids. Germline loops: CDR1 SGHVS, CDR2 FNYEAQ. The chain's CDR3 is CASSSSGSLNEQFF. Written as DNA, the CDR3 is TGTGCCAGCAGTTCTAGCGGGAGTCTCAATGAGCAGTTCTTC.

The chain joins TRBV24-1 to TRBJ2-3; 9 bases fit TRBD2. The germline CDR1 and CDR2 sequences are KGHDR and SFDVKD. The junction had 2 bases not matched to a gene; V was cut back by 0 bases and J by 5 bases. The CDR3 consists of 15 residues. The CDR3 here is CATSDLLAGRDTQYF. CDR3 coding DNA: TGTGCCACCAGTGATTTGCTAGCGGGAAGAGATACGCAGTATTTT.

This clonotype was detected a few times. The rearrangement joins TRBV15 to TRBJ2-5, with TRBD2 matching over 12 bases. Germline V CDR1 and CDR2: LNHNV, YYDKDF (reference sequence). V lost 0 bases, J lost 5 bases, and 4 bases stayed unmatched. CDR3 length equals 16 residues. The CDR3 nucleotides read TGTGCCACCAGCAGAGATTATCTAGCGGGAGGGGAGACCCAGTACTTC. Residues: CATSRDYLAGGETQYF. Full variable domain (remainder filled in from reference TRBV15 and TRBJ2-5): DAMVIQNPRYQVTQFGKPVTLSCSQTLNHNVMYWYQQKSSQAPKLLFHYYDKDFNNEADTPDNFQSRRPNTSFCFLDIRSPGLGDTAMYLCATSRDYLAGGETQYFGPGTRLLVL.